The 20 T cell receptor beta chains below were found in one sample sequenced in a study of T-cell memory formation after mild COVID-19. TCRdb used MiXCR to reprocess the 5' RACE reads, holding one entry per CDR3 protein. Among about 430,000 distinct CDR3 sequences listed, 24% were seen once. The specimen sequenced was PBMCs or a T cell subset sorted from them (not recorded which). The receptors here all came from an adult woman who had mild COVID-19 (a few samples of this study predate the infection). Cell type and time point are not known.

V usage is TRBV11-2 and J usage is TRBJ1-2; D gene uncertain. From germline, CDR1 is SGHAT and CDR2 FQNNGV. V dropped 5 bases and J dropped 3 bases, with 7 bases sitting between them. The CDR3 consists of 12 residues. This chain's CDR3 is CASSRVDYGYTF. CDR3 nucleotides: TGTGCCAGCAGCAGGGTGGACTATGGCTACACCTTC.

This clonotype was picked up a small number of times. The V gene is TRBV12-3 or TRBV12-4, the J gene TRBJ2-1; 7 bases map to TRBD2. This CDR3 has 12 amino acids. Trimming took 11 bases from V and 9 from J; bases not matched to a gene: 10. The CDR3 bases are TGTGCCCCTTTGGGGGGGGAGGTTGAGCAGTTCTTC. Translating gives CAPLGGEVEQFF.

The chain joins TRBV9 to TRBJ2-1; the D is unclear. The germline V gene encodes CDR1 SGDLS and CDR2 YYNGEE. The CDR3 spans 14 residues. Between the trimmed V and J ends, which lost 0 bases and 5 bases, there was a span of 9 bases. The CDR3 nucleotides are TGTGCCAGCAGCGTAGGATCATGGGACAATGAGCAGTTCTTC. Residues: CASSVGSWDNEQFF.

This clonotype appeared a few times. V gene TRBV9 combines with J gene TRBJ2-1; no firm D call. V lost 0 bases and J 12 bases, leaving 13 bases between the germline ends. Germline CDR1 is SGDLS and CDR2 is YYNGEE. This CDR3 has 13 residues. Written as DNA, the CDR3 is TGTGCCAGCAGCGTAGATCAGCGCGAGAGGCAGTTCTTC. Protein product: CASSVDQRERQFF.

The chain recombines TRBV7-3 with TRBJ2-5, with 7 bases that match TRBD1. In germline, CDR1 is SGHTA, CDR2 FQGTGA. The length of the CDR3 is 15 residues. Germline trimming cut 1 base from V and 3 bases from J; bases unmatched to any gene: 5. CDR3 DNA: TGTGCCAGCAGCTTAAGCCCACAGGGGAAAGAGACCCAGTACTTC. Amino acid sequence: CASSLSPQGKETQYF.

This clonotype occurred a few times. CDR3 nucleotide sequence: TGTGCCAGCAGCCGAGGAAGGGAAGATACGCAGTATTTT. It translates to CASSRGREDTQYF. This rearrangement joins TRBV7-2 to TRBJ2-3; D is ambiguous. Germline V lookup: CDR1 SGHTA, CDR2 FQGNSA. V shed 5 bases and J shed 5 bases, with 11 bases lying between them. The CDR3 is 13 residues long.

The chain links TRBV11-2 to TRBJ2-1, with 11 bases that match TRBD2. Germline CDR1 SGHAT, CDR2 FQNNGV. The ends lost 1 base at V and 9 bases at J; junction bases unmatched: 11. The CDR3 is 17 amino acids. In nucleotides, the CDR3 is TGTGCCAGCAGCTTAGGTGTTAGCGGGGGGGCAGGTTTTGAGCAGTTCTTC. Amino acids: CASSLGVSGGAGFEQFF. Based on the CDR3 plus reference TRBV11-2 and TRBJ2-1, the full variable domain is EAGVAQSPRYKIIEKRQSVAFWCNPISGHATLYWYQQILGQGPKLLIQFQNNGVVDDSQLPKDRFSAERLKGVDSTLKIQPAKLEDSAVYLCASSLGVSGGAGFEQFFGPGTRLTVL.

This clonotype has a count of ten or more. Because the CDR3's place on the DNA is in doubt, the DNA is left out and the CDR3 is given as listed by TCRdb. The chain recombines TRBV5-1 with TRBJ1-2; no DNA check was done on the table's D call, TRBD1. Germline CDR1 and CDR2: SGHRS and YFSETQ. The CDR3 totals 15 residues, both ends included. This CDR3 reads CASSQDAPAASAYTF.

The V call is TRBV7-9, the J call TRBJ1-3; D call uncertain. There are 16 residues in the CDR3. Germline CDR1 reads SEHNR; CDR2 reads FQNEAQ (reference sequence). Trimming took off 8 bases at V and 9 bases at J, with 26 bases between the two ends. The CDR3 DNA is TGTGCCAGCCCCCGTAAATCGGGGTCCGGAGACCCCACCATATATTTT. This encodes CASPRKSGSGDPTIYF.

This sequence joins TRBV24-1 and TRBJ2-1; 10 nucleotides agree with TRBD2. J lost 10 bases, V lost 3 bases, and 5 bases had no gene match. The CDR3 length is 14 residues. CDR1 and CDR2 from the germline V gene are KGHDR and SFDVKD. CDR3 DNA sequence: TGTGCCACCAGTGATCCAGCGGGAGGGTGGGAGCAGTTCTTC. Its protein is CATSDPAGGWEQFF.

This clonotype has a count of ten or more. This sequence joins TRBV14 and TRBJ2-2; the D is unclear. Trimming removed 1 base from V and 10 bases from J, with 7 bases in between. This CDR3 spans 12 amino acids. The germline gives CDR1 SGHDN, CDR2 FVKESK. The CDR3 DNA sequence: TGTGCCAGCAGCCAAGTCGCGGCGGAGCTGTTTTTT. This translates into CASSQVAAELFF.

This CDR3 is CASSPSVGGNTEAFF. As DNA, the CDR3 is TGTGCCAGCAGCCCGTCCGTCGGGGGGAACACTGAAGCTTTCTTT. The chain combines TRBV7-6 with TRBJ1-1; the D gene is possibly TRBD1 (5 bases). Trimming shortened V by 5 bases and J by 1 base, and 14 bases separated the two germline ends. The CDR3 totals 15 residues. The germline CDR1 and CDR2 sequences are SGHVS and FNYEAQ.

This clonotype was observed a few times. The rearrangement links TRBV13 to TRBJ1-1; no clear D. This CDR3 comprises 14 residues. Germline lookup yields CDR1 PRHDT and CDR2 FYEKMQ (reference sequence). Trimming shortened V by 3 bases and J by 0 bases, and 8 bases separated the two germline ends. CDR3 residues: CASSFKTLNTEAFF. The CDR3 DNA follows: TGTGCCAGCAGCTTTAAGACTCTGAACACTGAAGCTTTCTTT.

The rearrangement links TRBV20-1 to TRBJ1-5; possible D gene TRBD1, 5 bases. Germline CDR1 is DFQATT and CDR2 is SNEGSKA (reference sequence). CDR3 length equals 14 residues. Trimming took 6 bases from V and 3 from J, leaving 15 bases between them. CDR3: CSAIRSGTNQPQHF. The CDR3 bases are TGCAGTGCCATCAGGTCGGGGACCAATCAGCCCCAGCATTTT.

This rearrangement joins TRBV14 to TRBJ1-3, with TRBD1 as a possible D gene (5 bases). Trimming took off 2 bases at V and 2 bases at J, with 10 bases between the two ends. Germline assignment: CDR1 SGHDN and CDR2 FVKESK. The CDR3 is 15 amino acids. CDR3 sequence reads: CASSQRAGAGNTIYF. The CDR3 nucleotides read TGTGCCAGCAGCCAACGTGCGGGGGCTGGAAACACCATATATTTT.

The gene calls are TRBV6-1 and TRBJ1-2, with D perhaps TRBD1 (5 bases). CDR1 and CDR2 from the germline V gene are MNHNS and SASEGT. The CDR3 sequence is 14 residues long. Trimming stripped 2 bases from V and 5 bases from J, with 12 bases between. CDR3 DNA: TGTGCCAGCAGTGAAATATACAGGAGGTATGGCTACACCTTC. Its translation: CASSEIYRRYGYTF.

The chain is built from TRBV12-3 or TRBV12-4 and TRBJ1-5; D is perhaps TRBD1 (6 bases). Between the trimmed V and J ends, which lost 7 bases and 4 bases, there was a span of 17 bases. The CDR3 consists of 15 residues. The CDR3 sequence: CASIPGGVPNQPQHF. CDR3 sequence (DNA): TGTGCCAGCATTCCCGGGGGCGTCCCGAATCAGCCCCAGCATTTT.

This clonotype was observed a handful of times. V and J are TRBV12-3 or TRBV12-4 and TRBJ1-5; TRBD1 is a possible D gene (6 bases). The CDR3 runs 15 residues. Trimming took 0 bases from V and 7 from J, leaving 13 bases between them. The CDR3 DNA is TGTGCCAGCAGTTTAGCGGTACAGGGAGGCCAGCCCCAGCATTTT. It encodes CASSLAVQGGQPQHF.

The chain links TRBV5-5 to TRBJ2-1, with TRBD1 matching over 8 bases. With V trimmed by 4 bases and J by 4 bases, 7 bases remained unmatched. There are 15 residues in the CDR3. Germline lookup yields CDR1 SGHKS and CDR2 YYEKEE (reference sequence). CDR3 DNA: TGTGCCAGCAGCGGGGGGAGGACAGGGTACAATGAGCAGTTCTTC. Its protein is CASSGGRTGYNEQFF.

The chain recombines TRBV3-1 with TRBJ2-5; 8 bases are a match to TRBD1. Germline values: CDR1 LGHDT, CDR2 YNNKEL (reference sequence). This CDR3 has 16 residues. The V and J ends lost 3 bases and 1 base, in that order; junction bases with no gene match: 7. CDR3 in DNA: TGTGCCAGCAGCCATTATAGGGACAGGTCCCAAGAGACCCAGTACTTC. Its translation: CASSHYRDRSQETQYF.